The 29 T cell receptor beta chains in this list originate from one sample, sequenced in a study of Graves' ophthalmopathy and Graves' hyperthyroidism. TCR beta CDR3 amplification used RNA transcripts. The first round was an RT-PCR with HTBI primers, and the second round was a multiplex PCR. TCRdb reanalysed the multiplex PCR reads using MiXCR and keeps one entry per CDR3 protein. Of about 390,000 distinct CDR3 sequences listed, approximately 15% are singletons. Sequenced input: peripheral blood. The receptors stem from a woman aged 18-35 years with stable Graves' hyperthyroidism.

This clonotype showed up just a few times. The J gene is TRBJ1-5, the V gene TRBV20-1; 9 positions agree with TRBD1. This CDR3 has 13 amino acids. Trimming took 6 bases from V and 1 from J; bases not matched to a gene: 1. Looked up from germline, CDR1 is DFQATT and CDR2 is SNEGSKA (reference sequence). The CDR3 DNA reads as TGCAGTGCAGACAGGGGGAGCAATCAGCCCCAGCATTTT. Its translation: CSADRGSNQPQHF.

In its sample, this clonotype was seen many times. CDR3 protein: CASRDRYSYEQYF. In DNA, the CDR3 is TGTGCCAGCAGGGACAGGTACTCCTACGAGCAGTACTTC. V gene TRBV6-1 combines with J gene TRBJ2-7; TRBD1 agrees at 7 bases. The CDR3 loop spans 13 amino acids. Germline CDR1 reads MNHNS; CDR2 reads SASEGT. V shed 6 bases, J shed 0 bases, and the junction held 2 bases outside the gene matches.

This clonotype was seen a handful of times. V gene TRBV5-1 combines with J gene TRBJ1-1; TRBD1 matches at 7 bases. Germline values: CDR1 SGHRS, CDR2 YFSETQ. J was trimmed by 1 base and V by 4 bases; bases with no gene match: 10. There are 16 residues in the CDR3. The CDR3 loop is CASSKTGMSGNTEAFF. Here the CDR3 DNA reads TGCGCCAGCAGCAAGACAGGGATGAGCGGGAACACTGAAGCTTTCTTT. Full variable domain (missing parts from reference TRBV5-1 and TRBJ1-1): KAGVTQTPRYLIKTRGQQVTLSCSPISGHRSVSWYQQTPGQGLQFLFEYFSETQRNKGNFPGRFSGRQFSNSRSEMNVSTLELGDSALYLCASSKTGMSGNTEAFFGQGTRLTVV.

This sequence joins TRBV12-3 or TRBV12-4 and TRBJ1-5; weak D call: TRBD1 (6 bases). Trimming removed 3 bases from V and 11 bases from J, with 17 bases in between. CDR3 length: 14 amino acids. The DNA of the CDR3 is TGTGCCAGCAGTTTCCGGGACATATATCTGTCCCAGCATTTT. This codes for CASSFRDIYLSQHF.

The genes are TRBV7-2 and TRBJ1-1; no definite D call. Germline V gene data show CDR1 as SGHTA and CDR2 as FQGNSA. This CDR3 comprises 13 residues. V was cut by 3 bases and J by 4 bases, with 9 bases left in between. Here the CDR3 reads CASSLYVGTEAFF. As DNA, the CDR3 is TGTGCCAGCAGCTTGTATGTGGGCACTGAAGCTTTCTTT.

This clonotype came up many times. The rearrangement joins TRBV12-3 or TRBV12-4 to TRBJ1-5; no clear D gene. The CDR3 has 16 residues. Trimming removed 3 bases at V and 3 bases at J, with 15 bases between. CDR3 loop: CASSFYSISHNQPQHF. CDR3 DNA: TGTGCCAGCAGTTTTTATAGCATTTCTCACAATCAGCCCCAGCATTTT.

In its sample, this clonotype was seen many times. This chain uses TRBV7-6 with TRBJ1-1; 7 nucleotides match TRBD1. Germline V gene lookup returns CDR1 SGHVS and CDR2 FNYEAQ. V dropped 1 base and J dropped 1; count of bases not matched to a gene: 3. This CDR3 contains 15 residues. The CDR3 bases are TGTGCCAGCAGCTTAGAGCGGGACAGGAACACTGAAGCTTTCTTT. Protein: CASSLERDRNTEAFF.

Ten or more counts support this clonotype. This chain connects TRBV19 to TRBJ1-2; 7 bases agree with TRBD1. The CDR3 spans 15 residues. Germline assignment: CDR1 LNHDA and CDR2 SQIVND (reference sequence). Unmatched junction bases numbered 11, after V lost 6 bases and J lost 4 bases. The CDR3: CASRSRDRLTYGYTF. The CDR3 nucleotides read TGTGCCAGTAGATCTCGGGACAGATTAACCTATGGCTACACCTTC.

The sample holds many counts of this clonotype. This rearrangement joins TRBV2 to TRBJ1-1, with 8 bases matching TRBD1. Germline V gives CDR1 SNHLY, CDR2 FYNNEI. The CDR3 is made up of 15 amino acids. Trimming took 4 bases from V and 3 from J; bases not matched to a gene: 7. CDR3 loop: CASSVDAQGDTEAFF. DNA for the CDR3: TGTGCCAGCAGTGTCGATGCACAGGGGGACACTGAAGCTTTCTTT.

For this clonotype: Since a much larger clone is just one base distant, this may be a read error. This chain links TRBV7-2 with TRBJ1-5, with D perhaps TRBD1 (5 bases). The germline V gene encodes CDR1 SGHTA and CDR2 FQGNSA. The CDR3 loop spans 13 amino acids. CDR3: CASSFDSNQPRHF. Here the CDR3 DNA reads TGTGCCAGCAGTTTTGACAGCAATCAGCCCCGGCATTTT.

This clonotype was seen repeatedly, ten times or more. The V call is TRBV11-2, the J call TRBJ2-7, with D perhaps TRBD2 (6 bases). Trimming removed 1 base at V and 6 bases at J, with 25 bases between. CDR1 is SGHAT and CDR2 is FQNNGV in the germline V gene. The CDR3 runs to 18 residues. The CDR3 spells CASSLGTGTSFQGGEQYF. CDR3 DNA sequence: TGTGCCAGCAGCTTAGGGACCGGGACCAGCTTCCAGGGAGGCGAGCAGTACTTC.

This clonotype occurred many times. The chain carries TRBV6-5 and TRBJ1-2, with 12 bases matching TRBD1. The CDR3 covers 15 residues. In germline, CDR1 is MNHEY, CDR2 SVGAGI. V lost 3 bases and J lost 6; bases outside the gene matches: 5. The CDR3 nucleotides read TGTGCCAGCAGTTATAGGGGACAGGGGGCCGATGGCTACACCTTC. Amino acid sequence: CASSYRGQGADGYTF.

This clonotype occurred a few times. One end of the junction fails to match germline, which may point to a read error. The chain is built from TRBV27 and TRBJ1-5; 8 bases fit TRBD1. Germline V gene lookup returns CDR1 MNHEY and CDR2 SMNVEV (reference sequence). The CDR3 spans 14 residues. CDR3 DNA: TGTACCAGCAGTCTAGGGACAGGTCAGCAGCCCCAGCATTTT. It codes for CTSSLGTGQQPQHF.

This clonotype was detected a few times. The V gene is TRBV7-9, the J gene TRBJ1-1; TRBD1 aligns across 7 bases. V was clipped by 5 bases and J by 7 bases; unmatched bases: 13. In germline, CDR1 is SEHNR, CDR2 FQNEAQ (reference sequence). The CDR3 extends over 15 amino acids. CDR3 nucleotides: TGTGCCAGCAGCGTCAATAAGGGGGCGCGAGGTGAAGCTTTCTTT. It is translated as CASSVNKGARGEAFF.

The table lists this clonotype with many counts. J is TRBJ2-5 and V is TRBV14, with D possibly matching TRBD1 (5 bases). Trimming took 4 bases from V and 5 from J, leaving 14 bases between them. The CDR3 consists of 14 residues. Germline CDR1 is SGHDN and CDR2 is FVKESK. The CDR3 DNA sequence: TGTGCCAGCAGCCCCAGGATGGGGCTGGAGACCCAGTACTTC. Its translation is CASSPRMGLETQYF.

In regard to this clonotype: This may be a read error, as it is one base from a much larger clone. The chain is built from TRBV29-1 and TRBJ1-1; no clear D gene. The germline V and J ends were trimmed by 6 bases and 1 base, with 12 bases remaining between them. The CDR3 loop spans 13 amino acids. Per the germline V gene, CDR1 is SQVTM and CDR2 is ANQGSEA. CDR3 residues: CSVDGSTNTEAFF. CDR3 nucleotides: TGCAGCGTCGACGGATCCACGAACACTGAAGCTTTCTTT.

Comments on this clonotype: This may arise from a read error, as a much more abundant clone is one base away. The rearrangement uses TRBV24-1 and TRBJ1-1; 7 nucleotides align to TRBD1. Germline CDR1 and CDR2: KGHDR and SFDVKD. CDR3 length: 14 amino acids. Trimming took 4 bases from V and 10 from J; bases not matched to a gene: 11. In nucleotides, the CDR3 is TGTGCCACCAGTGACTTCCGACAGGGATGGGGAGCTTTCTTT. The encoded protein is CATSDFRQGWGAFF.

CDR3: CASSSKLAGDPYEQYF. CDR3 bases: TGTGCCAGCAGCTCCAAGCTAGCGGGCGACCCCTACGAGCAGTACTTC. The chain uses TRBV7-8 and TRBJ2-7; 8 bases map to TRBD2. V gave up 4 bases and J gave up 2 bases; unmatched junction bases: 10. This CDR3 has 16 residues. From germline, CDR1 is SGHVS and CDR2 FQNEAQ.

The CDR3 loop is CASSQDRDRGMNTEAFF. The CDR3, as DNA: TGTGCCAGCAGCCAAGATAGAGACAGGGGGATGAACACTGAAGCTTTCTTT. The chain couples TRBV14 to TRBJ1-1, with TRBD1 identical over 9 bases. This CDR3 spans 17 amino acids. V was pared by 0 bases and J by 0 bases, with 5 bases of the junction left unmatched. CDR1 and CDR2 (germline): SGHDN, FVKESK.

This clonotype was seen repeatedly, ten times or more. The chain recombines TRBV24-1 with TRBJ1-1; TRBD1 matches 7 bases. Germline trimming cut 4 bases from V and 10 bases from J; bases unmatched to any gene: 14. Germline V lookup: CDR1 KGHDR, CDR2 SFDVKD. The CDR3 is made up of 15 amino acids. The CDR3 coding sequence is TGTGCCACCAGTGACTCCTCCAGGGGGGGTTCGTCAGCTTTCTTT. It codes for CATSDSSRGGSSAFF.

This clonotype occurred many times. The chain uses TRBV12-3 or TRBV12-4 and TRBJ1-5; possible D gene TRBD1, 6 bases. The CDR3 length is 14 residues. The ends were cut back, 7 bases at V and 0 bases at J, with 10 bases in the middle. The chain's CDR3 is CASTPGDSNQPQHF. The CDR3 region has the DNA TGTGCCAGCACGCCAGGGGATAGCAATCAGCCCCAGCATTTT.

This clonotype came up many times. The V and J genes are TRBV24-1 and TRBJ1-2; TRBD1 is a possible D gene (5 bases). The germline gives CDR1 KGHDR, CDR2 SFDVKD. There are 12 residues in the CDR3. Deletions cut 5 bases from V and 8 bases from J, with 11 bases between. CDR3 coding DNA: TGTGCCACCAGTGGAGGGACGCACGGCTACACCTTC. Its protein product is CATSGGTHGYTF.

This clonotype was observed many times. The chain uses TRBV7-9 and TRBJ1-1; D remains ambiguous. This CDR3 has 12 residues. Trimming cost V 1 base and J 6 bases, with 6 bases left between them. Per the germline V gene, CDR1 is SEHNR and CDR2 is FQNEAQ (reference sequence). CDR3 residues: CASSLGPSEAFF. Written as DNA, the CDR3 is TGTGCCAGCAGCTTAGGACCCTCTGAAGCTTTCTTT.

The CDR3 is CASSGGGWDEQYV. CDR3 nucleotides: TGTGCCAGCAGCGGGGGCGGGTGGGACGAGCAGTACGTG. The chain recombines TRBV12-3 or TRBV12-4 with TRBJ2-7; D assignment may be TRBD1 or TRBD2 (6 bases each). There are 13 residues in the CDR3.

In its sample, this clonotype was seen many times. This chain uses TRBV6-5 with TRBJ1-2, with 9 bases aligning to TRBD1. With 2 bases clipped from V and 6 bases from J, the junction kept 7 bases outside the gene matches. CDR3 size: 15 residues. Germline CDR1 and CDR2: MNHEY and SVGAGI. For the CDR3, the DNA is TGTGCCAGCAGTTACCTTACCCGGACAGGGGATGGCTACACCTTC. Protein product: CASSYLTRTGDGYTF.

This clonotype was detected many times. The CDR3 DNA sequence: TGTGCCAGCAGTTTTTTGGGGAGTGGGCATTATGGCTACACCTTC. Translated, it gives CASSFLGSGHYGYTF. The chain recombines TRBV27 with TRBJ1-2; D is unclear. CDR1 and CDR2 (germline): MNHEY, SMNVEV (reference sequence). CDR3 length: 15 amino acids. With 3 bases removed from V and 5 bases from J, the gap between germline ends came to 16 bases.

This clonotype has ten or more counts. The CDR3 sequence is CASSLDPGPDSPLHF. The CDR3 nucleotides are TGCGCCAGCAGCTTGGACCCGGGGCCAGATTCACCCCTCCACTTT. The gene calls are TRBV5-1 and TRBJ1-6; perhaps TRBD1 as D (5 bases). Trimming cost V 0 bases and J 8 bases, with 12 bases left between them. The CDR3 has 15 amino acids. Germline V gene lookup returns CDR1 SGHRS and CDR2 YFSETQ.

This clonotype has at least ten counts. The J gene is TRBJ2-7, the V gene TRBV12-3 or TRBV12-4; D may be TRBD2 (5 bases). CDR3 length: 13 amino acids. With 7 bases removed from V and 3 bases from J, the gap between germline ends came to 13 bases. The CDR3 nucleotides read TGTGCCAGCACCCCGAGGGCACGCTACGAGCAGTACTTC. Its translation is CASTPRARYEQYF.

This clonotype was seen a few times. CDR3 amino acids: CASSPGLRTDNYGYTF. The CDR3 nucleotides read TGTGCCAGCTCACCTGGCTTACGGACGGATAACTATGGCTACACCTTC. The chain combines TRBV18 with TRBJ1-2, with no clear D. CDR3 length: 16 amino acids. CDR1 and CDR2 from the germline V gene are KGHSH and LQKENI. Between the trimmed V and J ends, which lost 3 bases and 1 base, there was a span of 15 bases. The whole variable domain, remainder taken from reference TRBV18 and TRBJ1-2, is NAGVMQNPRHLVRRRGQEARLRCSPMKGHSHVYWYRQLPEEGLKFMVYLQKENIIDESGMPKERFSAEFPKEGPSILRIQQVVRGDSAAYFCASSPGLRTDNYGYTFGSGTRLTVV.